The next 22 T cell receptor beta chains were all read from a single sample in a study of neurological immune-mediated disorders. TCRdb analysed the 5' RACE reads with MiXCR anew, one entry per CDR3 protein. This sample has 77,000 or so distinct CDR3 sequences, with roughly 10% found just once. The source material was PBMCs. These receptors all come from a man in his fifties in good health.

This clonotype occurred many times. This chain links TRBV5-1 with TRBJ2-6, with a tentative D call TRBD2 (5 bases). The ends were cut back, 4 bases at V and 0 bases at J, with 20 bases in the middle. Germline loops: CDR1 SGHRS, CDR2 YFSETQ. This CDR3 has 19 residues. The CDR3 is CASSQLGILNPSGANVLTF. For the CDR3, the DNA is TGCGCCAGCAGCCAACTCGGGATCTTAAATCCCTCTGGGGCCAACGTCCTGACTTTC.

This clonotype was seen many times. The chain is built from TRBV20-1 and TRBJ2-1; D is unclear. The germline V and J ends were trimmed by 3 bases and 0 bases, with 21 bases remaining between them. This CDR3 has 18 amino acids. Germline V gene lookup returns CDR1 DFQATT and CDR2 SNEGSKA (reference sequence). The CDR3: CSARAEVGRTFSYNEQFF. CDR3 DNA: TGCAGTGCTAGGGCTGAGGTCGGCAGGACGTTCTCCTACAATGAGCAGTTCTTC.

In its sample, this clonotype was seen many times. This rearrangement joins TRBV20-1 to TRBJ2-5; possible D gene TRBD2, 6 bases. This CDR3 has 14 amino acids. Trimming left V 0 bases short and J 5 bases short, with 13 bases between. CDR1 DFQATT and CDR2 SNEGSKA come from the germline V gene (reference sequence). This CDR3 is CSARDPGGWETQYF. CDR3 nucleotides: TGCAGTGCTAGAGATCCTGGGGGGTGGGAGACCCAGTACTTC.

This clonotype was seen repeatedly, ten times or more. The V and J genes are TRBV19 and TRBJ2-3; the D is unclear. V lost 8 bases and J lost 0, with 9 bases in between. Germline CDR1 LNHDA, CDR2 SQIVND (reference sequence). CDR3 length: 13 residues. DNA of the CDR3: TGTGCCAGTCGCCTGCCTAGCACAGATACGCAGTATTTT. Its translation: CASRLPSTDTQYF.

This clonotype occurred many times. J is TRBJ2-7 and V is TRBV28; TRBD1 might be the D (6 bases). CDR1 is MDHEN, CDR2 SYDVKM, per germline. There are 14 residues in the CDR3. The V and J ends lost 6 bases and 0 bases respectively, with 12 bases between them. The CDR3 DNA is TGTGCCAGCAGCGGACAGCCGAGCTCCTACGAGCAGTACTTC. Translating it yields CASSGQPSSYEQYF.

This clonotype has a count of ten or more. The genes are TRBV10-3 and TRBJ2-1; 13 bases align to TRBD2. The CDR3 extends over 14 amino acids. The V gene end was trimmed by 6 bases and the J gene end by 10 bases; junction bases not matched to a gene: 6. The germline V gene encodes CDR1 ENHRY and CDR2 SYGVKD. In nucleotides, the CDR3 is TGTGCCATCAGGCCCGGGACTAGCGGGGAGGAGCAGTTCTTC. This translates into CAIRPGTSGEEQFF.

This clonotype has a count of ten or more. This sequence joins TRBV7-8 and TRBJ2-2; D is uncertain. Trimming pared 7 bases from V and 8 bases from J, leaving 11 bases between. Germline V gene lookup returns CDR1 SGHVS and CDR2 FQNEAQ. The CDR3 runs to 12 residues. DNA for the CDR3: TGTGCCAGCACCCAAGCGAGGGGGGAGCTGTTTTTT. Protein product: CASTQARGELFF.

This clonotype was seen repeatedly, ten times or more. The rearrangement links TRBV9 to TRBJ2-2; D is uncertain. CDR1 SGDLS and CDR2 YYNGEE come from the germline V gene. CDR3 length: 17 amino acids. Deletions cut 0 bases from V and 0 bases from J, with 12 bases between. CDR3: CASSVVGRGTNTGELFF. The DNA for the CDR3 is TGTGCCAGCAGCGTAGTAGGGCGAGGAACGAACACCGGGGAGCTGTTTTTT. The variable domain in full, with the rest retrieved from reference TRBV9 and TRBJ2-2, is DSGVTQTPKHLITATGQRVTLRCSPRSGDLSVYWYQQSLDQGLQFLIQYYNGEERAKGNILERFSAQQFPDLHSELNLSSLELGDSALYFCASSVVGRGTNTGELFFGEGSRLTVL.

This clonotype was seen repeatedly, ten times or more. As DNA, the CDR3 is TGTGCCAGCAGTACCTCGGACAGGGCTAGAGAGACCCAGTACTTC. It codes for CASSTSDRARETQYF. The rearrangement uses TRBV28 and TRBJ2-5, with 8 positions matching TRBD1. Germline V lookup: CDR1 MDHEN, CDR2 SYDVKM. Unmatched junction bases numbered 9, after V lost 5 bases and J lost 4 bases. This CDR3 has 15 amino acids.

This clonotype was picked up a small number of times. The V call is TRBV14, the J call TRBJ2-1, with D perhaps matching TRBD2 (7 bases). Germline V CDR1 and CDR2: SGHDN, FVKESK. CDR3 size: 17 residues. V gave up 3 bases and J gave up 2 bases, with 17 bases separating them. The CDR3 spells CASSQRGGGIAYNEQFF. In DNA form, the CDR3 reads TGTGCCAGCAGCCAGAGGGGGGGCGGAATAGCCTACAATGAGCAGTTCTTC. The full variable domain, with the rest looked up from reference TRBV14 and TRBJ2-1, is EAGVTQFPSHSVIEKGQTVTLRCDPISGHDNLYWYRRVMGKEIKFLLHFVKESKQDESGMPNNRFLAERTGGTYSTLKVQPAELEDSGVYFCASSQRGGGIAYNEQFFGPGTRLTVL.

The chain combines TRBV7-9 with TRBJ1-4; D is undetermined. The CDR3 is 16 amino acids. The germline V and J ends were trimmed by 5 bases and 0 bases, with 13 bases remaining between them. Germline CDR1 is SEHNR and CDR2 is FQNEAQ (reference sequence). DNA for the CDR3: TGTGCCAGCAGCCTTGGACCCCCTACAACTAATGAAAAACTGTTTTTT. Its translation is CASSLGPPTTNEKLFF.

This clonotype was seen repeatedly, ten times or more. The rearrangement joins TRBV6-2 or TRBV6-3 to TRBJ1-1, with unresolved D. Between the trimmed V and J ends, which lost 2 bases and 0 bases, there was a span of 16 bases. This CDR3 has 17 amino acids. CDR1 is MNHEY, CDR2 SVGEGT, per germline. Written as DNA, the CDR3 is TGTGCCAGCAGTTACGAGCCTGCTCTGCAGTTGAACACTGAAGCTTTCTTT. Translation: CASSYEPALQLNTEAFF.

This clonotype was seen at least ten times. The genes are TRBV29-1 and TRBJ1-2, with unresolved D. Germline V gene lookup returns CDR1 SQVTM and CDR2 ANQGSEA. Between the trimmed V and J ends, which lost 2 bases and 2 bases, there was a span of 9 bases. The CDR3 consists of 13 residues. The CDR3 here is CSVEKGGNYGYTF. The CDR3, as DNA: TGCAGCGTTGAAAAGGGAGGGAACTATGGCTACACCTTC.

This clonotype was observed at least ten times. This chain joins TRBV24-1 and TRBJ1-5; D possibly corresponds to TRBD1 (5 bases). Germline CDR1 KGHDR, CDR2 SFDVKD. The V gene lost 3 bases and the J gene lost 2 bases, with 10 bases spanning the gap. This CDR3 has 15 amino acids. CDR3 residues: CATSDRRDGNQPQHF. CDR3 DNA: TGTGCCACCAGTGATCGCCGGGACGGCAATCAGCCCCAGCATTTT.

This clonotype has just a few counts. V gene TRBV7-9 combines with J gene TRBJ2-7; the D is unclear. V was cut by 5 bases and J by 8 bases, with 22 bases left in between. In germline, CDR1 is SEHNR, CDR2 FQNEAQ (reference sequence). The CDR3 sequence is 15 residues long. For the CDR3, the DNA is TGTGCCAGCAGCCCCCCGGGTGGCCTTTTGTTCCAGCAGTACTTC. Translation: CASSPPGGLLFQQYF.

In its sample, this clonotype was seen many times. V usage is TRBV7-9 and J usage is TRBJ2-3; no clear D gene. The CDR3 is made up of 10 amino acids. Trimming took 6 bases from V and 4 from J, leaving 2 bases between them. The germline CDR1 and CDR2 sequences are SEHNR and FQNEAQ (reference sequence). The DNA of the CDR3 is TGTGCCAGCAGTTCAGATACGCAGTATTTT. Protein sequence: CASSSDTQYF.

This clonotype came up a few times. This chain uses TRBV3-1 with TRBJ2-7, with D possibly being TRBD2 (6 bases). The CDR3 runs 13 residues. Per the germline V gene, CDR1 is LGHDT and CDR2 is YNNKEL (reference sequence). Deletions cut 5 bases from V and 6 bases from J, with 14 bases between. The CDR3 sequence: CASSSVRGGEQYF. In nucleotides, the CDR3 is TGTGCCAGCAGCTCCGTCCGGGGAGGCGAGCAGTACTTC.

This clonotype was seen at least ten times. The rearrangement links TRBV7-2 to TRBJ2-7, with D possibly TRBD1 on 6 matching bases. CDR3 length equals 13 residues. The ends were cut back, 4 bases at V and 2 bases at J, with 9 bases in the middle. The germline V gene encodes CDR1 SGHTA and CDR2 FQGNSA. CDR3 amino acids: CASSSTGTYEQYF. CDR3 DNA: TGTGCCAGCAGCTCCACAGGGACCTACGAGCAGTACTTC.

The genes are TRBV7-6 and TRBJ1-5; 7 nucleotides align to TRBD1. Germline V CDR1 and CDR2: SGHVS, FNYEAQ. The CDR3 is made up of 14 amino acids. The J segment lost 5 bases and the V segment lost 4 bases, leaving 5 bases of the junction unmatched. The DNA of the CDR3 is TGTGCCAGCAGCTATCGGGACAGCCATCAGCCCCAGCATTTT. Encoded protein: CASSYRDSHQPQHF.

This clonotype was seen many times. In nucleotides, the CDR3 is TGCGCCAGCAGCGTGGTGGAATCAGATACGCAGTATTTT. Its protein is CASSVVESDTQYF. The V gene is TRBV5-1, the J gene TRBJ2-3; no clear D. The V end was cut by 4 bases, the J end by 4 bases, with 10 bases between. CDR1 and CDR2 from the germline V gene are SGHRS and YFSETQ. The CDR3 is 13 residues long.

Comments on this clonotype: The limits of the CDR3 on the DNA are not certain, so only TCRdb's listed CDR3 is given. The chain carries TRBV7-2 and TRBJ2-7; the tabulated D call, TRBD1, remains unverified against the DNA. The V gene's germline CDR1 is SGHTA and CDR2 FQGNSA. The CDR3 region is 20 residues in length, termini included. The CDR3 loop is CASSFYICSAPGQGANEQYF.

J is TRBJ2-3 and V is TRBV12-3 or TRBV12-4; possible D gene TRBD2, 7 bases. This CDR3 spans 14 amino acids. Trimming removed 7 bases from V and 6 bases from J, with 17 bases in between. The CDR3 DNA reads TGTGCCAGCACCCCCGGGGGGCCAGCCGATACGCAGTATTTT. This sequence encodes CASTPGGPADTQYF.